These 16 T cell receptor beta chains were sequenced from one sample in a study of T-cell memory formation after mild COVID-19. TCRdb recomputed calls from the 5' RACE reads with MiXCR, one row per CDR3 protein. The sample shows roughly 280,000 distinct CDR3 sequences, 7.5% to 9.5% of them seen only once. Sequenced input: PBMCs or a T cell subset sorted from them (not recorded which). The source of these receptors is a man between 18 and 35 years old who had mild COVID-19 (a few samples of this study predate the infection). Cell type and time point are not known.

The CDR3 here is CASRRGRRSGTGELFF. The CDR3 DNA reads as TGTGCCAGCAGGAGAGGAAGAAGAAGCGGCACCGGGGAGCTGTTTTTT. The rearrangement uses TRBV7-2 and TRBJ2-2; TRBD2 might be the D (5 bases). Germline CDR1 reads SGHTA; CDR2 reads FQGNSA. Trimming cost V 6 bases and J 4 bases, with 18 bases left between them. CDR3 length: 16 amino acids. The variable domain in full, with the rest retrieved from reference TRBV7-2 and TRBJ2-2, is GAGVSQSPSNKVTEKGKDVELRCDPISGHTALYWYRQSLGQGLEFLIYFQGNSAPDKSGLPSDRFSAERTGGSVSTLTIQRTQQEDSAVYLCASRRGRRSGTGELFFGEGSRLTVL.

This rearrangement joins TRBV19 to TRBJ2-7; 9 bases map to TRBD1. This CDR3 spans 17 amino acids. CDR1 and CDR2 from the germline V gene are LNHDA and SQIVND (reference sequence). The trim removed 7 bases at V and 2 bases at J, leaving 15 bases unmatched. The CDR3 loop is CASIPPEDRDRAYEQYF. CDR3 sequence (DNA): TGTGCCAGTATACCCCCAGAAGACCGGGACAGGGCCTACGAGCAGTACTTC. Using reference TRBV19 and TRBJ2-7 for the parts outside the CDR3, the full variable domain is DGGITQSPKYLFRKEGQNVTLSCEQNLNHDAMYWYRQDPGQGLRLIYYSQIVNDFQKGDIAEGYSVSREKKESFPLTVTSAQKNPTAFYLCASIPPEDRDRAYEQYFGPGTRLTVT.

This clonotype was observed many times. V usage is TRBV6-2 or TRBV6-3 and J usage is TRBJ1-1; D is ambiguous. The germline V and J ends were trimmed by 4 bases and 11 bases, with 14 bases remaining between them. Germline V gene lookup returns CDR1 MNHEY and CDR2 SVGEGT. This CDR3 comprises 12 residues. The CDR3 DNA sequence: TGTGCCAGCAGTTCCTCCGGCCGAGGGGCTTTCTTT. This translates into CASSSSGRGAFF.

This clonotype appeared a few times. The chain joins TRBV10-3 to TRBJ1-1; 8 nucleotides line up with TRBD1. The CDR3 contains 14 residues. Trimming cost V 6 bases and J 5 bases; bases outside gene matches: 8. Germline loops: CDR1 ENHRY, CDR2 SYGVKD. CDR3 nucleotides: TGTGCCATCAGATCGACAGGGGTAATGACTGAAGCTTTCTTT. It encodes CAIRSTGVMTEAFF.

This sequence joins TRBV19 and TRBJ1-2; weak D call: TRBD1 (5 bases). CDR1 and CDR2 (germline): LNHDA, SQIVND (reference sequence). This CDR3 has 14 residues. V lost 3 bases, J lost 3 bases, and 11 bases lay in between. The CDR3 DNA reads as TGTGCCAGTAGTATCTCCGGGGCCGACTATGGCTACACCTTC. It yields the protein CASSISGADYGYTF.

The J gene is TRBJ1-4, the V gene TRBV5-1, with unresolved D. The V gene lost 4 bases and the J gene lost 8 bases, with 12 bases spanning the gap. CDR1 is SGHRS and CDR2 is YFSETQ in the germline V gene. The CDR3 consists of 13 residues. The CDR3 nucleotides are TGCGCCAGCAGCCCGGACCCAACCGAAAAACTGTTTTTT. As protein: CASSPDPTEKLFF.

This clonotype was observed many times. This chain connects TRBV18 to TRBJ1-1; D perhaps matches TRBD1 (6 bases). This CDR3 comprises 14 residues. V lost 2 bases to trimming and J lost 7 bases, with 14 bases between them. Germline V gives CDR1 KGHSH, CDR2 LQKENI. CDR3 nucleotides: TGTGCCAGCTCACCAAACAGGGAGTATGGTGAAGCTTTCTTT. Its translation is CASSPNREYGEAFF.

V usage is TRBV14 and J usage is TRBJ2-3; D uncertain. The germline gives CDR1 SGHDN, CDR2 FVKESK. This CDR3 region has 17 residues. Trimming cost V 5 bases and J 8 bases, with 26 bases left between them. The CDR3 here is CASSSSRVAVDSGTQYF. CDR3 nucleotides: TGTGCCAGCAGCTCGTCCCGGGTCGCGGTCGACTCTGGTACGCAGTATTTT.

This clonotype came up a few times. The rearrangement uses TRBV5-5 and TRBJ1-2, with D possibly matching TRBD1 (6 bases). V gave up 0 bases and J gave up 4 bases, with 13 bases separating them. CDR1 SGHKS and CDR2 YYEKEE come from the germline V gene (reference sequence). The CDR3 contains 15 residues. CDR3 sequence: CASSLVPGAGYGYTF. CDR3 in DNA: TGTGCCAGCAGCTTGGTTCCGGGGGCAGGCTATGGCTACACCTTC. The entire variable domain, with the rest obtained from reference TRBV5-5 and TRBJ1-2, is as follows: DAGVTQSPTHLIKTRGQQVTLRCSPISGHKSVSWYQQVLGQGPQFIFQYYEKEERGRGNFPDRFSARQFPNYSSELNVNALLLGDSALYLCASSLVPGAGYGYTFGSGTRLTVV.

This clonotype was seen more than once but under ten times. The V and J genes are TRBV6-5 and TRBJ2-1; 9 nucleotides match TRBD2. There are 16 residues in the CDR3. CDR1 is MNHEY, CDR2 SVGAGI, per germline. After removal of 5 bases from V and 3 bases from J, the junction contained 8 bases not matched to a gene. CDR3 sequence: CASSPFSGGHYNEQFF. In DNA, the CDR3 is TGTGCCAGCAGTCCCTTTAGCGGGGGCCACTACAATGAGCAGTTCTTC.

This clonotype appeared a few times. The chain is built from TRBV2 and TRBJ2-3; D assignment may be TRBD1 or TRBD2 (6 bases each). Germline CDR1 and CDR2: SNHLY and FYNNEI. Trimming took 4 bases from V and 5 from J, leaving 16 bases between them. CDR3 length equals 15 residues. CDR3 loop: CASSGLTGTQDTQYF. The CDR3 bases are TGTGCCAGCAGTGGGCTTACAGGGACTCAAGATACGCAGTATTTT.

The DNA for the CDR3 is TGTGCCAGCAGCTTGTATCGGGGTCTCAACAATGAGCAGTTCTTC. This gives the protein CASSLYRGLNNEQFF. The chain recombines TRBV5-5 with TRBJ2-1, with D maybe TRBD2 (5 bases). The length of the CDR3 is 15 residues. CDR1 and CDR2 from the germline V gene are SGHKS and YYEKEE (reference sequence). With 1 base removed from V and 5 bases from J, the gap between germline ends came to 13 bases.

This clonotype showed up just a few times. This chain uses TRBV4-3 with TRBJ1-2; D uncertain. The CDR3 loop spans 13 amino acids. V lost 1 base, J lost 4 bases, and 7 bases lay in between. Looked up from germline, CDR1 is LGHNA and CDR2 is YSLEER. The CDR3 region is CASSQGVTYGYTF. The CDR3 region has the DNA TGCGCCAGCAGCCAAGGGGTTACCTATGGCTACACCTTC.

The table lists this clonotype with many counts. This rearrangement joins TRBV5-1 to TRBJ1-5, with D tentatively TRBD1 (5 bases). V lost 0 bases and J 0 bases, leaving 16 bases between the germline ends. CDR1 and CDR2 from the germline V gene are SGHRS and YFSETQ. The CDR3 is 18 residues long. The CDR3 is CASSLVPPGRDSNQPQHF. CDR3 sequence (DNA): TGCGCCAGCAGCTTGGTCCCCCCGGGACGGGATAGCAATCAGCCCCAGCATTTT.

The chain employs TRBV13 and TRBJ1-2; perhaps TRBD1 as D (5 bases). V gave up 5 bases and J gave up 4 bases, with 11 bases separating them. The CDR3 has 13 amino acids. Germline V gene sequence: CDR1 PRHDT, CDR2 FYEKMQ (reference sequence). CDR3 sequence reads: CASSPGGPYGYTF. The CDR3 region has the DNA TGTGCCAGCAGCCCGGGGGGACCCTATGGCTACACCTTC.

To note about this clonotype: A much larger clone lies one base from this, so it may be a read error. The rearrangement joins TRBV12-3 or TRBV12-4 to TRBJ1-6, with TRBD1 matching 7 bases. The CDR3 loop spans 15 amino acids. V lost 5 bases, J lost 7 bases, and 8 bases stayed unmatched. CDR3 amino acids: CASSPLTGWNSPLHF. The CDR3 DNA sequence: TGTGCCAGCAGTCCTCTGACAGGGTGGAATTCACCCCTCCACTTT.